Many counts were recorded for the clone carrying this TCR beta chain. Its specificity is unknown. The data were obtained in a study of identical twins. TCRdb recomputed calls from the 5' RACE reads with MiXCR, one row per CDR3 protein. This table has 100,000 or so distinct CDR3 sequences, about 6.1% appearing once. The study, taken as a whole, reports: In beta out-of-frame sequences, the excess sharing between twins was weaker. Monozygotic twin pairs showed more out-of-frame TCR alpha sharing than models estimated.

The CDR3 spans 11 residues. Trimming took 7 bases from V and 8 from J, leaving 11 bases between them. Germline V gene data show CDR1 as MNHEY and CDR2 as SVGEGT. The V gene is TRBV6-2 or TRBV6-3, the J gene TRBJ1-2; D gene uncertain. The TCR originated in a woman aged 45-59 years in good health. Sequencing was carried out using memory T cells sorted from blood. CDR3 nucleotide sequence: TGTGCCAGCAACCTGGACGGAGGCTACACCTTC. Translating it yields CASNLDGGYTF.